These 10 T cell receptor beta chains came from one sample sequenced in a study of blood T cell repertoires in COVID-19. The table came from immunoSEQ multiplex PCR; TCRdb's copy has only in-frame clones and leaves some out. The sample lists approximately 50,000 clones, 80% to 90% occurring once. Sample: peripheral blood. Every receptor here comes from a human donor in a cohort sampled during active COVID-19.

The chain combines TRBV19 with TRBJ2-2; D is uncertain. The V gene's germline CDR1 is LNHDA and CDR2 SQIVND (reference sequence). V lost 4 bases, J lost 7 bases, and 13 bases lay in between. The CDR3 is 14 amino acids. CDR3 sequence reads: CASSTQSSGGELFF. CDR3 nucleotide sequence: TGTGCCAGTAGTACCCAAAGCTCGGGCGGGGAGCTGTTTTTT.

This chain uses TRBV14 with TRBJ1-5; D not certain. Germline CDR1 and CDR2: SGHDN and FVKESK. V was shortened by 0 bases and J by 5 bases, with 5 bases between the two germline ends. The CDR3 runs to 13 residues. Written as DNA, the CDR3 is TGTGCCAGCAGCCAAGAAAGAGATCAGCCCCAGCATTTT. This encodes CASSQERDQPQHF.

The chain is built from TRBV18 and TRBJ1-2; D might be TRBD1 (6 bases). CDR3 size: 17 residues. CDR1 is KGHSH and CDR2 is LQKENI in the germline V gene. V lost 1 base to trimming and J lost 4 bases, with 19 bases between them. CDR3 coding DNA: TGTGCCAGCTCACCACTAGAAGGGGGTCCCCGTAGCTATGGCTACACCTTC. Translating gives CASSPLEGGPRSYGYTF.

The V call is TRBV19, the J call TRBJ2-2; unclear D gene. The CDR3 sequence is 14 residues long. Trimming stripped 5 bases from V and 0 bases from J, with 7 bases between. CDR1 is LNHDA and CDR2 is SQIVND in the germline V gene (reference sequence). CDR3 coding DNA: TGTGCCAGTAGTTCCCAATCGAACACCGGGGAGCTGTTTTTT. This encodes CASSSQSNTGELFF.

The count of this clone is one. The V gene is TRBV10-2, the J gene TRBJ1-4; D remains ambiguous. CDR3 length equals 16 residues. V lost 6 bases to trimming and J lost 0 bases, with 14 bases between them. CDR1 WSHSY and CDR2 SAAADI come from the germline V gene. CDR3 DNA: TGCGCCAGCAGGCCCGGGAGAGCCGCAACTAATGAAAAACTGTTTTTT. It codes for CASRPGRAATNEKLFF.

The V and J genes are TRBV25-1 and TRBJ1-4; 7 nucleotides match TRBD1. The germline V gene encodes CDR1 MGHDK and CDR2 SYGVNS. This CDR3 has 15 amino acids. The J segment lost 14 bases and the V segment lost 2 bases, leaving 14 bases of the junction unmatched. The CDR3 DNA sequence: TGTGCCAGCAGTGAAGGGTACAGGGGAGAGAGACGGCTGTTTTTT. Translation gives CASSEGYRGERRLFF.

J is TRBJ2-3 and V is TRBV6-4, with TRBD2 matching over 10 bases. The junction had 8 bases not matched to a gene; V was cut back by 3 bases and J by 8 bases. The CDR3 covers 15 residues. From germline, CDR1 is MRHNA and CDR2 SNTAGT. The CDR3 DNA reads TGTGCCAGCAGTGAGGGGCTAGCGGGAGTCGGTACGCAGTATTTT. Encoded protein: CASSEGLAGVGTQYF.

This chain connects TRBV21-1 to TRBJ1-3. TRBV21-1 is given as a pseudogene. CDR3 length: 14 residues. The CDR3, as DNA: TGTGCCAGCAGCAAATCGCGGTTTGGAAACACCATATATTTT. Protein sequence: CASSKSRFGNTIYF.

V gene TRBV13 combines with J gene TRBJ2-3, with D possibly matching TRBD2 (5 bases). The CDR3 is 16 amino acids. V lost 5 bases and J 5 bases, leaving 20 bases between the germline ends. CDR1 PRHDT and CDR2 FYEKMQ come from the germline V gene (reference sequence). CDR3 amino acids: CASSPRGSRVVDTQYF. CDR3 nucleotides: TGTGCCAGCAGCCCTCGAGGATCGAGGGTGGTAGATACGCAGTATTTT.

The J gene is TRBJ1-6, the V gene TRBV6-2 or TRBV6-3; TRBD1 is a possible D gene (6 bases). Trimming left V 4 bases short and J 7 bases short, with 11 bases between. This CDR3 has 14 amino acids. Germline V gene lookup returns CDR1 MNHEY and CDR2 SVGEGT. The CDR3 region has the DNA TGTGCCAGCAGTTTCGGGACAATGAATTCACCCCTCCACTTT. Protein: CASSFGTMNSPLHF.